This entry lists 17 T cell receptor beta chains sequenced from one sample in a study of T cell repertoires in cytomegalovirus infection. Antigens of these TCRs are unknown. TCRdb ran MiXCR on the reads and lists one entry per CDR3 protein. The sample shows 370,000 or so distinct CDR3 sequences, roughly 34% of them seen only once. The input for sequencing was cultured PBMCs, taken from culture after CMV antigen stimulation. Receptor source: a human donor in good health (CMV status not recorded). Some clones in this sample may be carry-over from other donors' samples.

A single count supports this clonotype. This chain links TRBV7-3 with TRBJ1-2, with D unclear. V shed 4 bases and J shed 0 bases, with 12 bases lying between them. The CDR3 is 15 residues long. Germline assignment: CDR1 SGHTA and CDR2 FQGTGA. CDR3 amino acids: CASSSRDEANYGYTF. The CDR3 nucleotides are TGTGCCAGCAGCTCCAGAGATGAAGCTAACTATGGCTACACCTTC.

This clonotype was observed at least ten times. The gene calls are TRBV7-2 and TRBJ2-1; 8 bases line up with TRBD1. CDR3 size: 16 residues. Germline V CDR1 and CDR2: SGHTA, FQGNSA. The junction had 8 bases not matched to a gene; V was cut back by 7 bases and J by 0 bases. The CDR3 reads CASNPDRESSYNEQFF. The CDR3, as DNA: TGTGCCAGCAACCCGGACAGGGAGAGCTCCTACAATGAGCAGTTCTTC.

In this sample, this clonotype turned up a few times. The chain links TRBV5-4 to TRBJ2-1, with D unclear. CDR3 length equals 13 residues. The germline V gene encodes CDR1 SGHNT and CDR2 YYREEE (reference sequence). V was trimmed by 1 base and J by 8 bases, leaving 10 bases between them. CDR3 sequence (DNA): TGTGCCAGCAGCTTGCTTACAGAAGATGAGCAGTTCTTC. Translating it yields CASSLLTEDEQFF.

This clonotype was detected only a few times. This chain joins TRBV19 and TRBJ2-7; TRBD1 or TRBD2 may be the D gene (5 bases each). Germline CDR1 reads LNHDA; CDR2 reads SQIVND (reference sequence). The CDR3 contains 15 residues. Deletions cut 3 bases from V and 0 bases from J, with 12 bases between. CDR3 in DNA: TGTGCCAGTAGTATTGGCAGGGAGAGCTCCTACGAGCAGTACGTC. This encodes CASSIGRESSYEQYV.

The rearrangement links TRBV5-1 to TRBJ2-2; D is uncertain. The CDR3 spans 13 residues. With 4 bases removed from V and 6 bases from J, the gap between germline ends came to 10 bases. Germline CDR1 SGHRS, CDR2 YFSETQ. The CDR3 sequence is CASSSLGAGELFF. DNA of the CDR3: TGCGCCAGCAGCAGTCTTGGGGCCGGGGAGCTGTTTTTT.

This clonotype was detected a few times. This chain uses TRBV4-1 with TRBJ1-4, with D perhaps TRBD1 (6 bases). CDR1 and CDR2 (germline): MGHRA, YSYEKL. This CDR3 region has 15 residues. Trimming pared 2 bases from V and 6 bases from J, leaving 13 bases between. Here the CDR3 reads CASSQSGGRDEKLFF. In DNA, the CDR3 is TGCGCCAGCAGCCAATCCGGGGGGCGTGATGAAAAACTGTTTTTT.

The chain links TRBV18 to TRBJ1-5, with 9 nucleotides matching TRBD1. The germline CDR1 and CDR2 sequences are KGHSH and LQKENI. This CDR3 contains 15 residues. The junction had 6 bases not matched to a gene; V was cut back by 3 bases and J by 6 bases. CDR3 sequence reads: CASSPRQGGTQPQHF. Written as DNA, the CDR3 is TGTGCCAGCTCACCCCGACAGGGGGGTACTCAGCCCCAGCATTTT.

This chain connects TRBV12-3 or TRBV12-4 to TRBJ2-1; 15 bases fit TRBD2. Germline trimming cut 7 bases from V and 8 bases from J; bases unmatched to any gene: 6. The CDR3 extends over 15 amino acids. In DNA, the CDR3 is TGTGCCAGCACCCCGGGACTAGCGGGAGGCGATGAGCAGTTCTTC. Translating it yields CASTPGLAGGDEQFF.

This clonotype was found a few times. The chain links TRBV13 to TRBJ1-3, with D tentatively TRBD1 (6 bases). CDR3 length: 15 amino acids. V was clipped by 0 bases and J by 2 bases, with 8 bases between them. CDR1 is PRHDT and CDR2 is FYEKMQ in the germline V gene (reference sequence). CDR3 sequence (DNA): TGTGCCAGCAGCTTAGGAGACAGGACTGGAAACACCATATATTTT. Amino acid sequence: CASSLGDRTGNTIYF.

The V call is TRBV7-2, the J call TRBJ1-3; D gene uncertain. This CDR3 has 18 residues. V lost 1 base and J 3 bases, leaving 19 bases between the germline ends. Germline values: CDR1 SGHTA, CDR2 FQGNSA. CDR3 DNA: TGTGCCAGCAGCTTAGTTCGTTTGAGCCTTCTCGGTGGAAACACCATATATTTT. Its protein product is CASSLVRLSLLGGNTIYF. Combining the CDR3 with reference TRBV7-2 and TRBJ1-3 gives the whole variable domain GAGVSQSPSNKVTEKGKDVELRCDPISGHTALYWYRQSLGQGLEFLIYFQGNSAPDKSGLPSDRFSAERTGGSVSTLTIQRTQQEDSAVYLCASSLVRLSLLGGNTIYFGEGSWLTVV.

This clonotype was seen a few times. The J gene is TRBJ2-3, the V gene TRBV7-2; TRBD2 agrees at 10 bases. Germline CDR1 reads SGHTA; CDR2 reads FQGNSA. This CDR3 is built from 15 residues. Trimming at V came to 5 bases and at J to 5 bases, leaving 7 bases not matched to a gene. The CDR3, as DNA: TGTGCCAGCAGCCGATTCCTAGCGGGGGAAGATACGCAGTATTTT. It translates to CASSRFLAGEDTQYF.

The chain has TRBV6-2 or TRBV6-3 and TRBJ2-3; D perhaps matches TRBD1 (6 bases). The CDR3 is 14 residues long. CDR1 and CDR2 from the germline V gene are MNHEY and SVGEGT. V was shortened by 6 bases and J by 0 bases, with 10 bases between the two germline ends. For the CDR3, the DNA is TGTGCCAGCAGAGACGACAGGAGCACAGATACGCAGTATTTT. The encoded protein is CASRDDRSTDTQYF.

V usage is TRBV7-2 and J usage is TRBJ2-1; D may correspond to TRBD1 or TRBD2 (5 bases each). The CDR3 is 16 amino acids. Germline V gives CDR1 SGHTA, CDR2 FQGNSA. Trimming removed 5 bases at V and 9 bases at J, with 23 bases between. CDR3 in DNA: TGTGCCAGCAGCCCGTACGGGGCTTCCCGGTCCCGTGAGCAGTTCTTC. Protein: CASSPYGASRSREQFF. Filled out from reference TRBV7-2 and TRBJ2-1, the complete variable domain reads GAGVSQSPSNKVTEKGKDVELRCDPISGHTALYWYRQSLGQGLEFLIYFQGNSAPDKSGLPSDRFSAERTGGSVSTLTIQRTQQEDSAVYLCASSPYGASRSREQFFGPGTRLTVL.

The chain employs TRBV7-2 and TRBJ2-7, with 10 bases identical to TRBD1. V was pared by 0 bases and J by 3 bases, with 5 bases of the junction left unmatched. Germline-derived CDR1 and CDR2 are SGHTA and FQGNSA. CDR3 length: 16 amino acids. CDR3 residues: CASSLAGGTGDYEQYF. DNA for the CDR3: TGTGCCAGCAGCTTAGCGGGAGGGACAGGGGACTACGAGCAGTACTTC. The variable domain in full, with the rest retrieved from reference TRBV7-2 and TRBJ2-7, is GAGVSQSPSNKVTEKGKDVELRCDPISGHTALYWYRQSLGQGLEFLIYFQGNSAPDKSGLPSDRFSAERTGGSVSTLTIQRTQQEDSAVYLCASSLAGGTGDYEQYFGPGTRLTVT.

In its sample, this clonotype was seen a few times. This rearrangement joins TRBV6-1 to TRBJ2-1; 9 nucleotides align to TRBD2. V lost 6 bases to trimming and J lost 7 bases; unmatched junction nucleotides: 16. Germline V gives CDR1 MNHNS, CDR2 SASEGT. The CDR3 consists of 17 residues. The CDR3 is CASSGYLAGSIGNEQFF. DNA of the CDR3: TGTGCCAGCAGCGGCTATCTAGCGGGAAGTATCGGTAATGAGCAGTTCTTC.

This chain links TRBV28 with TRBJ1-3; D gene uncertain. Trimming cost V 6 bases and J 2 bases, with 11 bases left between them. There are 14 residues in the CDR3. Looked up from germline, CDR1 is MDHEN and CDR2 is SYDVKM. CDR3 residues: CASSKRWAGNTIYF. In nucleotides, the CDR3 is TGTGCCAGCAGCAAACGGTGGGCTGGAAACACCATATATTTT.

DNA of the CDR3: TGTGCCACCACCAGACAGGGCAATCAGCCCCAGCATTTT. Amino acids: CATTRQGNQPQHF. This sequence joins TRBV24-1 and TRBJ1-5, with D possibly matching TRBD1 (6 bases). V was pared by 8 bases and J by 2 bases, with 9 bases between. Per the germline V gene, CDR1 is KGHDR and CDR2 is SFDVKD. The CDR3 runs to 13 residues.